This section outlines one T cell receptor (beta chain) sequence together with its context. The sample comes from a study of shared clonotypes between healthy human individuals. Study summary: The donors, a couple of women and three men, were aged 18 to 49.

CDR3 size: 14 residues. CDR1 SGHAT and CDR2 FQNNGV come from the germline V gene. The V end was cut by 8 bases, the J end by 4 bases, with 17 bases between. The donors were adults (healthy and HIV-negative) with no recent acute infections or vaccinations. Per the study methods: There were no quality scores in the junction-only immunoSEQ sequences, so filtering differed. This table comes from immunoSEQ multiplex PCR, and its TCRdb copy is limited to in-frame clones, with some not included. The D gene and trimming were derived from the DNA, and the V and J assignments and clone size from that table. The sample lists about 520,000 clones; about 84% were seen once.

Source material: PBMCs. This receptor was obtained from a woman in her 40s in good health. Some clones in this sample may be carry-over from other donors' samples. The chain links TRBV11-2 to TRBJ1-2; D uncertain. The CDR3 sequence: CASAPPATTYGYTF. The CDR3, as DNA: TGTGCCAGCGCTCCTCCCGCCACAACCTATGGCTACACCTTC.